The entry below gives a single T cell receptor (beta chain) sequence along with its context. Its antigen remains unidentified. Germline lookup yields CDR1 LNHDA and CDR2 SQIVND (reference sequence). The CDR3 has 14 amino acids. V was trimmed by 4 bases and J by 2 bases, leaving 9 bases between them. This sample is drawn from a study of T cell responses to AZD1222 COVID-19 vaccine. General observations from the study: Most donors were white British, females outnumbered males, and clonal diversity was possibly underestimated. At baseline, just a handful of AZD1222 recipients tested seropositive.

Here immunoSEQ multiplex PCR was the method, and the copy in TCRdb shows in-frame clones only, minus some. The sample includes approximately 120,000 clones, 70% to 85% of them seen just once. The TCR was taken from an adult who received the AZD1222 COVID-19 vaccine. Sequences were derived from peripheral blood, sampled 28 days after the second AZD1222 dose. The chain has TRBV19 and TRBJ1-5; D is uncertain. The CDR3 bases are TGTGCCAGTAGTAGGGGAGAAGGCAATCAGCCCCAGCATTTT. As protein: CASSRGEGNQPQHF.